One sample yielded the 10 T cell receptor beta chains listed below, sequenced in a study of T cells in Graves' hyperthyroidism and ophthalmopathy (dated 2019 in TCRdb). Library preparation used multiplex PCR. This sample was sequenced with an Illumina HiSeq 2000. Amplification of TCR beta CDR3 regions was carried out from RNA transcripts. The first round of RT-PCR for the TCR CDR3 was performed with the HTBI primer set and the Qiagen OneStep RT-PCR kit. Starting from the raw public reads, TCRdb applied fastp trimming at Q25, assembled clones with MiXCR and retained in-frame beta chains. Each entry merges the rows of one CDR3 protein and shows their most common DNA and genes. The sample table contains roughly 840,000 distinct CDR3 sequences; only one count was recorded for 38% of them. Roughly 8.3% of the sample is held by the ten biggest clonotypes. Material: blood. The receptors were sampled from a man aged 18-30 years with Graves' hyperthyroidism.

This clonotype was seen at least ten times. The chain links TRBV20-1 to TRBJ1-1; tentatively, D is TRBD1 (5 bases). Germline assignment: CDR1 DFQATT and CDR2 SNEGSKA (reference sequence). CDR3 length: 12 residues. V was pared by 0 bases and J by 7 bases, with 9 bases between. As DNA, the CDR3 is TGCAGTGCTAGAGAGGGGGGGATTGAAGCTTTCTTT. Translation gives CSAREGGIEAFF.

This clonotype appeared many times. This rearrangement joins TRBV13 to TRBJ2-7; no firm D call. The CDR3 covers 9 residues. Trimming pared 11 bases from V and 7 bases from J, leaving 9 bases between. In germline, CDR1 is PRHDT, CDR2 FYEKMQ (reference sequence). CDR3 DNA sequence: TGTGCCTGCGGACGGGAGCAGTACTTC. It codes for CACGREQYF.

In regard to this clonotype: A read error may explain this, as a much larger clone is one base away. The CDR3 DNA sequence: TGTGCCAGTATCACTCCGGGACAGAGCCTTTATCAGCCCCAGCATTTT. It translates to CASITPGQSLYQPQHF. The J gene is TRBJ1-5, the V gene TRBV19; 7 nucleotides agree with TRBD1. The CDR3 is 16 amino acids. Germline CDR1 is LNHDA and CDR2 is SQIVND (reference sequence). The junction had 14 bases not matched to a gene; V was cut back by 7 bases and J by 5 bases.

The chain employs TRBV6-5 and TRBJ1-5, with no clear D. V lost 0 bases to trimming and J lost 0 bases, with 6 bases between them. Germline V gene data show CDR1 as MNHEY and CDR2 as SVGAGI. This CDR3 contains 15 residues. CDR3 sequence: CASSYSSYSNQPQHF. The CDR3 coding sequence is TGTGCCAGCAGTTACTCCTCATATAGCAATCAGCCCCAGCATTTT.

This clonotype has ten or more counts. CDR3 amino acids: CASSLGQRNTEAFF. The CDR3 nucleotides are TGCGCCAGCAGCTTGGGACAGCGGAACACTGAAGCTTTCTTT. V and J are TRBV5-1 and TRBJ1-1, with D possibly being TRBD1 (5 bases). The CDR3 sequence is 14 residues long. Germline V lookup: CDR1 SGHRS, CDR2 YFSETQ. V shed 0 bases and J shed 1 base, with 7 bases lying between them.

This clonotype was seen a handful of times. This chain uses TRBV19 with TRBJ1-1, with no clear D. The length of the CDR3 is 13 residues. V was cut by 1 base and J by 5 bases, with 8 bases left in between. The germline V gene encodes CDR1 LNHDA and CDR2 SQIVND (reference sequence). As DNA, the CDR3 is TGTGCCAGTAGTATAGTGGTGGAGACTGAAGCTTTCTTT. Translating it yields CASSIVVETEAFF. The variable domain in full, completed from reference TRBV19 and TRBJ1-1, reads DGGITQSPKYLFRKEGQNVTLSCEQNLNHDAMYWYRQDPGQGLRLIYYSQIVNDFQKGDIAEGYSVSREKKESFPLTVTSAQKNPTAFYLCASSIVVETEAFFGQGTRLTVV.

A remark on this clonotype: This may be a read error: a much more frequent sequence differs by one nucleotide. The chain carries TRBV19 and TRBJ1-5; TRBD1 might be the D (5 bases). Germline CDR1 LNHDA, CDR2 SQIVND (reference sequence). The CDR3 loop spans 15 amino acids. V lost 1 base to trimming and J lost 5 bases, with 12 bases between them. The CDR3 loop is CASSIVQGTDQPQHF. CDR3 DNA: TGTGCCAGTAGTATAGTTCAGGGAACGGATCAGCCCCAGCATTTT.

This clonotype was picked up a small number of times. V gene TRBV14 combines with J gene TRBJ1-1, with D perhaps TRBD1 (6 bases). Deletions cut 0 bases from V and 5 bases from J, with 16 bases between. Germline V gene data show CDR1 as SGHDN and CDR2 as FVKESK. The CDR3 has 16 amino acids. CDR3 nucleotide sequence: TGTGCCAGCAGCCAAGATCGGGAGGAGAGGGGGACTGAAGCTTTCTTT. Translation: CASSQDREERGTEAFF.

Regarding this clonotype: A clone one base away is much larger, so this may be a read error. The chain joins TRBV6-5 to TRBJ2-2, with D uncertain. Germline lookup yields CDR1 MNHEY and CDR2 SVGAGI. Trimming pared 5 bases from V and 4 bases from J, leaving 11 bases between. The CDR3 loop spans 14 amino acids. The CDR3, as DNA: TGTGCCAGCAGTGACGACACCTCCACCGGGGAGCTGTTTTTT. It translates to CASSDDTSTGELFF.

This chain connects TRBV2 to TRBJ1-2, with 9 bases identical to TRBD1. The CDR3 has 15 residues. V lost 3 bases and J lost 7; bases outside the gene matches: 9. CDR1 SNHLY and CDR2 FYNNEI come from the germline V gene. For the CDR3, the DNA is TGTGCCAGCAGTGATGTCATGGGACAGGGACGTGGCTACACCTTC. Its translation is CASSDVMGQGRGYTF.